The 31 T cell receptor beta chains in this list originate from one sample, sequenced in a study of PD-1 blockade in mismatch repair-deficient tumors. TCRdb's table, derived via immunoSEQ multiplex PCR, lists solely in-frame clones and lacks some. The sample carries 15,000 to 25,000 clones, roughly 80% recorded once. Sequenced material: PBMCs, taken 52 weeks after starting pembrolizumab. The receptor source for this set is an adult with mismatch repair-deficient cancer.

The genes are TRBV19 and TRBJ2-1, with TRBD2 matching 8 bases. Germline-derived CDR1 and CDR2 are LNHDA and SQIVND (reference sequence). There are 15 residues in the CDR3. Unmatched junction bases numbered 11, after V lost 9 bases and J lost 4 bases. The CDR3 here is CARTPPREVYNEQFF. The CDR3, as DNA: TGTGCCAGGACCCCCCCGCGGGAGGTATACAATGAGCAGTTCTTC.

This rearrangement joins TRBV18 to TRBJ2-1; 8 positions match TRBD1. The trim removed 2 bases at V and 7 bases at J, leaving 7 bases unmatched. The CDR3 runs 15 residues. Germline lookup yields CDR1 KGHSH and CDR2 LQKENI. CDR3 sequence (DNA): TGTGCCAGCTCACCAAGCAGGGGGCGAAAGAATGAGCAGTTCTTC. This codes for CASSPSRGRKNEQFF.

Only one count was recorded for this clone. The chain combines TRBV2 with TRBJ2-1, with 8 bases that match TRBD1. Germline CDR1 is SNHLY and CDR2 is FYNNEI. The CDR3 runs to 15 residues. Trimming took 6 bases from V and 7 from J; bases not matched to a gene: 11. CDR3 nucleotides: TGTGCCAGCAGGGCCCGCATGCAGGGGGCGAATGAGCAGTTCTTC. It specifies CASRARMQGANEQFF.

In this sample, this clone turned up a few times. The J gene is TRBJ2-7, the V gene TRBV5-4; TRBD2 aligns across 8 bases. The CDR3 consists of 14 residues. The germline CDR1 and CDR2 sequences are SGHNT and YYREEE (reference sequence). The J segment lost 4 bases and the V segment lost 0 bases, leaving 3 bases of the junction unmatched. CDR3 sequence reads: CASSLESGRYEQYF. The CDR3 DNA reads as TGTGCCAGCAGCTTGGAGAGCGGGAGATACGAGCAGTACTTC.

The rearrangement uses TRBV28 and TRBJ1-4; TRBD1 might be the D (6 bases). The V gene lost 1 base and the J gene lost 0 bases, with 6 bases spanning the gap. From germline, CDR1 is MDHEN and CDR2 SYDVKM. The CDR3 sequence is 15 residues long. The CDR3 loop reads CASSLYRATNEKLFF. Written as DNA, the CDR3 is TGTGCCAGCAGTTTATACAGGGCAACTAATGAAAAACTGTTTTTT.

The chain uses TRBV11-2 and TRBJ2-3; 12 bases are shared with TRBD1. In germline, CDR1 is SGHAT, CDR2 FQNNGV. CDR3 length equals 17 residues. The V gene end was trimmed by 4 bases and the J gene end by 3 bases; junction bases not matched to a gene: 8. CDR3: CASSSFRDRGRTDTQYF. Here the CDR3 DNA reads TGTGCCAGCAGCTCCTTCCGGGACAGGGGGCGAACAGATACGCAGTATTTT.

This clone was observed once. V gene TRBV30 combines with J gene TRBJ2-3, with 7 bases that match TRBD2. This CDR3 spans 12 amino acids. Germline loops: CDR1 GTSNPN, CDR2 SVGIG (reference sequence). V lost 3 bases, J lost 9 bases, and 6 bases stayed unmatched. The CDR3, as DNA: TGTGCCTGGAGGGGACTAAAGCGAACGCAGTATTTT. It specifies CAWRGLKRTQYF.

The rearrangement links TRBV19 to TRBJ1-1; D is possibly TRBD1 (6 bases). Germline CDR1 reads LNHDA; CDR2 reads SQIVND (reference sequence). V lost 7 bases to trimming and J lost 0 bases, with 15 bases between them. The CDR3 extends over 15 amino acids. The DNA for the CDR3 is TGTGCCAGTATCCGAGGGGCAGGGGTGAACACTGAAGCTTTCTTT. This codes for CASIRGAGVNTEAFF.

V is TRBV6-1 and J is TRBJ2-1; 11 nucleotides line up with TRBD2. The CDR3 is 17 residues long. The junction had 8 bases not matched to a gene; V was cut back by 0 bases and J by 7 bases. Germline V lookup: CDR1 MNHNS, CDR2 SASEGT. CDR3 DNA sequence: TGTGCCAGCAGTGAAGCCCGCCTAGCGGGAGGAGGTAATGAGCAGTTCTTC. Its protein is CASSEARLAGGGNEQFF.

The rearrangement uses TRBV28 and TRBJ1-2; no definite D call. The ends were cut back, 6 bases at V and 3 bases at J, with 17 bases in the middle. The CDR3 has 15 amino acids. CDR1 is MDHEN, CDR2 SYDVKM, per germline. This CDR3 reads CASRAHAGSDYGYTF. The CDR3 DNA follows: TGTGCCAGCAGGGCCCACGCGGGGTCTGACTATGGCTACACCTTC.

This rearrangement joins TRBV19 to TRBJ2-1; 7 nucleotides agree with TRBD2. The germline gives CDR1 LNHDA, CDR2 SQIVND (reference sequence). The V segment lost 6 bases and the J segment 3 bases; nucleotides outside the gene matches: 14. The CDR3 is made up of 17 amino acids. The CDR3 sequence is CASRSPLRERNYNEQFF. DNA of the CDR3: TGTGCCAGTAGATCCCCCTTGCGGGAGAGAAACTACAATGAGCAGTTCTTC. The complete variable domain, with remaining parts taken from reference TRBV19 and TRBJ2-1, reads DGGITQSPKYLFRKEGQNVTLSCEQNLNHDAMYWYRQDPGQGLRLIYYSQIVNDFQKGDIAEGYSVSREKKESFPLTVTSAQKNPTAFYLCASRSPLRERNYNEQFFGPGTRLTVL.

The chain has TRBV9 and TRBJ2-1; D is possibly TRBD1 (5 bases). The germline V gene has CDR1 SGDLS and CDR2 YYNGEE. This CDR3 is built from 14 residues. Trimming shortened V by 1 base and J by 9 bases, and 14 bases separated the two germline ends. The CDR3, as DNA: TGTGCCAGCAGCGTATGGGAAGGGGAAGGTGAGCAGTTCTTC. Translated, it gives CASSVWEGEGEQFF.

The rearrangement uses TRBV6-1 and TRBJ2-7; 7 bases fit TRBD2. V shed 2 bases, J shed 1 base, and the junction held 5 bases outside the gene matches. The CDR3 totals 15 residues. Germline assignment: CDR1 MNHNS and CDR2 SASEGT. The CDR3 here is CASSENLGGSYEQYF. The CDR3 DNA sequence: TGTGCCAGCAGTGAAAACCTCGGGGGGTCCTACGAGCAGTACTTC.

This clone occurred a few times. This chain links TRBV10-2 with TRBJ2-1; TRBD2 agrees at 9 bases. The CDR3 has 11 residues. V lost 6 bases and J lost 10; bases outside the gene matches: 1. Germline values: CDR1 WSHSY, CDR2 SAAADI. In DNA form, the CDR3 reads TGCGCCAGCAGGACTAGCGGAGAGCAGTTCTTC. Its translation is CASRTSGEQFF.

This chain joins TRBV30 and TRBJ2-7; D possibly corresponds to TRBD2 (6 bases). Between the trimmed V and J ends, which lost 1 base and 6 bases, there was a span of 10 bases. CDR3 length: 12 amino acids. From germline, CDR1 is GTSNPN and CDR2 SVGIG (reference sequence). As DNA, the CDR3 is TGTGCCTGGAGTGGATCGGGAGTCGAGCAGTACTTC. Encoded protein: CAWSGSGVEQYF.

The V gene is TRBV1, the J gene TRBJ2-1; TRBD2 is the table's D call, not checked against the DNA. TRBV1 is deemed a pseudogene. CDR3 length equals 16 residues. CDR3 sequence: CTSSPLAGVTSNEQFF. CDR3 sequence (DNA): TGCACCAGCAGCCCCTTAGCGGGAGTAACTAGCAATGAGCAGTTCTTC.

This chain joins TRBV7-3 and TRBJ2-1, with D possibly TRBD1 on 6 matching bases. CDR1 SGHTA and CDR2 FQGTGA come from the germline V gene. The V gene lost 0 bases and the J gene lost 2 bases, with 8 bases spanning the gap. This CDR3 contains 15 residues. In DNA form, the CDR3 reads TGTGCCAGCAGCTTAACGGGGGCCACCTACAATGAGCAGTTCTTC. Encoded protein: CASSLTGATYNEQFF.

This clone came up a few times. The rearrangement joins TRBV29-1 to TRBJ2-7; the match to TRBD2 covers 7 bases. From germline, CDR1 is SQVTM and CDR2 ANQGSEA. With V trimmed by 6 bases and J by 6 bases, 5 bases remained unmatched. The CDR3 contains 11 residues. The CDR3 protein is CSVGGGIEQYF. CDR3 sequence (DNA): TGCAGCGTGGGGGGAGGGATCGAGCAGTACTTC.

Only a few counts were recorded for this clone. The chain employs TRBV28 and TRBJ2-7; the D is unclear. This CDR3 is 12 amino acids long. Germline CDR1 MDHEN, CDR2 SYDVKM. V lost 2 bases to trimming and J lost 3 bases, with 5 bases between them. The CDR3 loop reads CASSLTNYEQYF. The CDR3 DNA reads TGTGCCAGCAGTTTAACTAACTACGAGCAGTACTTC.

This chain connects TRBV30 to TRBJ2-5, with 7 bases fitting TRBD1. The length of the CDR3 is 14 residues. The V and J ends lost 7 bases and 0 bases, in that order; junction bases with no gene match: 8. The germline CDR1 and CDR2 sequences are GTSNPN and SVGIG (reference sequence). Here the CDR3 reads CASGQSSYQETQYF. The CDR3 DNA reads as TGTGCCTCGGGACAGTCTTCGTACCAAGAGACCCAGTACTTC.

This clone occurred once. This chain links TRBV29-1 with TRBJ2-5; a possible D gene is TRBD2 (5 bases). CDR3 length: 12 residues. The ends were cut back, 7 bases at V and 3 bases at J, with 12 bases in the middle. Germline V CDR1 and CDR2: SQVTM, ANQGSEA. The CDR3 sequence is CSGLDWEETQYF. The CDR3 coding sequence is TGCAGCGGCCTGGACTGGGAAGAGACCCAGTACTTC.

This sequence joins TRBV4-2 and TRBJ2-1; 10 bases agree with TRBD1. V lost 6 bases and J lost 5; bases outside the gene matches: 4. The CDR3 loop spans 14 amino acids. CDR1 is LGHNA and CDR2 is YNFKEQ in the germline V gene. In DNA form, the CDR3 reads TGTGCCAGCAGGGACAGGGGGTACGACAATGAGCAGTTCTTC. It codes for CASRDRGYDNEQFF.

The rearrangement links TRBV11-2 to TRBJ1-4; D ambiguous. This CDR3 region has 16 residues. The germline V gene has CDR1 SGHAT and CDR2 FQNNGV. V was pared by 2 bases and J by 0 bases, with 10 bases between. DNA for the CDR3: TGTGCCAGCAGCTTATCTGGGCTTGCAACTAATGAAAAACTGTTTTTT. Translated: CASSLSGLATNEKLFF.

This rearrangement joins TRBV19 to TRBJ1-5; 9 bases align to TRBD1. CDR1 is LNHDA and CDR2 is SQIVND in the germline V gene (reference sequence). The CDR3 runs 16 residues. V dropped 4 bases and J dropped 1; count of bases not matched to a gene: 5. The CDR3 protein is CASSRLGQGSNQPQHF. In DNA form, the CDR3 reads TGTGCCAGTAGTAGGCTAGGACAGGGGAGCAATCAGCCCCAGCATTTT.

V and J are TRBV4-2 and TRBJ2-3; D is undetermined. V lost 0 bases and J lost 2, with 6 bases in between. This CDR3 region has 14 residues. Germline V gene sequence: CDR1 LGHNA, CDR2 YNFKEQ. CDR3 amino acids: CASSQDWLTDTQYF. CDR3 coding DNA: TGTGCCAGCAGCCAAGACTGGCTCACAGATACGCAGTATTTT.

The J gene is TRBJ1-1, the V gene TRBV5-1; D ambiguous. The V end lost 0 bases, the J end lost 0 bases, and 6 bases lay between the germline ends. This CDR3 is 14 amino acids long. Germline CDR1 and CDR2: SGHRS and YFSETQ. Here the CDR3 reads CASSLGAMNTEAFF. DNA of the CDR3: TGCGCCAGCAGCTTGGGAGCGATGAACACTGAAGCTTTCTTT. Using reference TRBV5-1 and TRBJ1-1 for the parts outside the CDR3, the full variable domain is KAGVTQTPRYLIKTRGQQVTLSCSPISGHRSVSWYQQTPGQGLQFLFEYFSETQRNKGNFPGRFSGRQFSNSRSEMNVSTLELGDSALYLCASSLGAMNTEAFFGQGTRLTVV.

The chain is built from TRBV27 and TRBJ2-7; 8 bases map to TRBD2. This CDR3 region has 14 residues. After removal of 6 bases from V and 7 bases from J, the junction contained 11 bases not matched to a gene. Germline loops: CDR1 MNHEY, CDR2 SMNVEV (reference sequence). In DNA, the CDR3 is TGTGCCAGCAGACCGGTAGCGGGAATCGGGGAGCAGTACTTC. Translation gives CASRPVAGIGEQYF.

The chain uses TRBV11-1 and TRBJ1-5; 11 bases fit TRBD1. CDR1 and CDR2 (germline): SGHAT, FQDESV (reference sequence). V shed 4 bases, J shed 7 bases, and the junction held 6 bases outside the gene matches. The CDR3 covers 15 residues. The CDR3 DNA is TGTGCCAGCAGCTATGGACAGGGGGCGCGACAGCCCCAGCATTTT. Translating gives CASSYGQGARQPQHF. Full variable domain (rest looked up from reference TRBV11-1 and TRBJ1-5): EAEVAQSPRYKITEKSQAVAFWCDPISGHATLYWYRQILGQGPELLVQFQDESVVDDSQLPKDRFSAERLKGVDSTLKIQPAELGDSAMYLCASSYGQGARQPQHFGDGTRLSIL.

The CDR3, as DNA: TGTGCCAGCAGCGTAGGAGTGAACACCGGGGAGCTGTTTTTT. Its translation is CASSVGVNTGELFF. The genes are TRBV9 and TRBJ2-2, with no clear D. Germline CDR1 SGDLS, CDR2 YYNGEE. V was clipped by 0 bases and J by 1 base, with 4 bases between them. The CDR3 loop spans 14 amino acids. The whole variable domain, remainder taken from reference TRBV9 and TRBJ2-2, is DSGVTQTPKHLITATGQRVTLRCSPRSGDLSVYWYQQSLDQGLQFLIQYYNGEERAKGNILERFSAQQFPDLHSELNLSSLELGDSALYFCASSVGVNTGELFFGEGSRLTVL.

The chain recombines TRBV11-3 with TRBJ2-5; D unresolved. The germline CDR1 and CDR2 sequences are SGHNT and YENEEA. The CDR3 loop spans 12 amino acids. The germline V and J ends were trimmed by 5 bases and 5 bases, with 9 bases remaining between them. CDR3 residues: CASSKLLETQYF. CDR3 nucleotide sequence: TGTGCCAGCAGCAAACTCCTGGAGACCCAGTACTTC.

V gene TRBV30 combines with J gene TRBJ1-5, with D perhaps matching TRBD1 (6 bases). CDR1 and CDR2 from the germline V gene are GTSNPN and SVGIG (reference sequence). The germline V and J ends were trimmed by 2 bases and 5 bases, with 13 bases remaining between them. CDR3 size: 14 residues. CDR3 loop: CAWSRGGSDQPQHF. The CDR3 DNA is TGTGCCTGGAGTAGGGGGGGAAGCGATCAGCCCCAGCATTTT.